The source of this TCR beta chain is a study of identical twins. The CDR3 consists of 14 residues. The germline V gene has CDR1 SGHRS and CDR2 YFSETQ. With 0 bases removed from V and 5 bases from J, the gap between germline ends came to 11 bases. It was template switching that added a universal primer site, and there were unique molecular identifiers on the cDNA. TCRdb re-called the 5' RACE reads through MiXCR, storing one row per CDR3 protein. The sample holds 200,000 to 300,000 distinct CDR3 sequences, 7% seen once. Study-wide findings and caveats: Twins shared beta out-of-frame sequences in excess, but this excess was weaker. Out-of-frame alpha sequences common to twins exhibited a surplus of low generation probability.

This clonotype was detected many times. Its antigen is as yet unknown. A further study also used this sample, focusing on yellow fever vaccine responses in identical twins. That work adds: Twins' vaccine T cell response reportedly seemed partly convergent, partly personalized.

Sequencing input: memory (CD45RO+) T cells sorted from blood. The clonotype comes from a woman aged 18 to 35 in good health. The chain employs TRBV5-1 and TRBJ1-2, with no clear D. CDR3 sequence (DNA): TGCGCCAGCAGCTTGGTAGGGATACGGTATGGCTACACCTTC. Its translation is CASSLVGIRYGYTF.